The 14 T cell receptor beta chains below come from one sample, sequenced in a study of blood T cell repertoires in COVID-19. The repertoire was sequenced with immunoSEQ multiplex PCR; TCRdb's copy has only in-frame clones and lacks some. This sample yields under 300,000 clones, of which 83% are seen a single time; 7.5% to 10% belongs to the top ten. Sequencing was performed on peripheral blood. These receptors all stem from a woman between 50 and 59 years old who had recovered from COVID-19.

This clone was detected a few times. This chain joins TRBV19 and TRBJ1-4; 7 bases line up with TRBD1. The trim removed 6 bases at V and 5 bases at J, leaving 6 bases unmatched. In germline, CDR1 is LNHDA, CDR2 SQIVND (reference sequence). The CDR3 length is 14 residues. The CDR3 sequence: CASSTPTGNEKLFF. In DNA form, the CDR3 reads TGTGCCAGTAGCACCCCGACAGGGAATGAAAAACTGTTTTTT.

There are a few counts of this clone. In the same sample, other DNA sequences code for this CDR3. The rearrangement links TRBV7-3 to TRBJ2-6, with TRBD1 matching 7 bases. Germline V lookup: CDR1 SGHTA, CDR2 FQGTGA. V lost 5 bases to trimming and J lost 4 bases; unmatched junction nucleotides: 5. This CDR3 region has 15 residues. For the CDR3, the DNA is TGTGCCAGCAGCCCTACAGGGGCCGGGGCCAACGTCCTGACTTTC. Protein product: CASSPTGAGANVLTF.

The chain links TRBV19 to TRBJ2-7; TRBD1 matches 7 bases. J gave up 2 bases and V 5 bases, and 9 bases lay outside the gene matches. The CDR3 consists of 15 residues. Germline lookup yields CDR1 LNHDA and CDR2 SQIVND (reference sequence). CDR3 DNA: TGTGCCAGTAGTGTGTCTCGGGACAGCACCTACGAGCAGTACTTC. It is translated as CASSVSRDSTYEQYF.

The gene calls are TRBV19 and TRBJ1-6; a possible D gene is TRBD1 (6 bases). This CDR3 comprises 16 residues. V was clipped by 2 bases and J by 4 bases, with 12 bases between them. The germline gives CDR1 LNHDA, CDR2 SQIVND (reference sequence). This CDR3 is CASSISGQSYNSPLHF. The CDR3 nucleotides read TGTGCCAGTAGTATAAGTGGACAGTCATATAATTCACCCCTCCACTTT.

The chain carries TRBV5-1 and TRBJ1-4; D remains unclear. Between the trimmed V and J ends, which lost 4 bases and 3 bases, there was a span of 10 bases. The length of the CDR3 is 14 residues. Germline-derived CDR1 and CDR2 are SGHRS and YFSETQ. CDR3 region: CASSMQISNEKLFF. The CDR3 DNA sequence: TGCGCCAGCAGCATGCAGATATCTAATGAAAAACTGTTTTTT.

The gene calls are TRBV28 and TRBJ1-6; TRBD1 matches 7 bases. The ends lost 6 bases at V and 0 bases at J; junction bases unmatched: 8. CDR1 is MDHEN, CDR2 SYDVKM, per germline. This CDR3 region has 17 residues. This CDR3 is CASSSLGQSSYNSPLHF. CDR3 sequence (DNA): TGTGCCAGCAGCTCTCTGGGACAGAGCTCCTATAATTCACCCCTCCACTTT.

This sequence joins TRBV27 and TRBJ2-7; maybe TRBD1 (5 bases). The CDR3 has 14 amino acids. The V end lost 3 bases, the J end lost 0 bases, and 9 bases lay between the germline ends. CDR1 and CDR2 from the germline V gene are MNHEY and SMNVEV (reference sequence). This CDR3 is CASSFQGSSYEQYF. In DNA, the CDR3 is TGTGCCAGCAGTTTCCAGGGCAGCTCCTACGAGCAGTACTTC.

As DNA, the CDR3 is TGCAGCGTCTCCGAACAGGGAAATCAGCCCCAGCATTTT. It codes for CSVSEQGNQPQHF. The rearrangement uses TRBV29-1 and TRBJ1-5; weak D call: TRBD1 (6 bases). Trimming removed 6 bases from V and 4 bases from J, with 13 bases in between. This CDR3 contains 13 residues. CDR1 is SQVTM and CDR2 is ANQGSEA in the germline V gene.

This chain uses TRBV5-1 with TRBJ2-5; TRBD1 agrees at 9 bases. CDR1 is SGHRS and CDR2 is YFSETQ in the germline V gene. CDR3 length equals 14 residues. Germline trimming cut 4 bases from V and 2 bases from J; bases unmatched to any gene: 3. CDR3 protein: CASSTGTGQETQYF. In DNA form, the CDR3 reads TGCGCCAGCAGCACCGGGACAGGGCAAGAGACCCAGTACTTC.

J is TRBJ2-3 and V is TRBV4-3, with 13 bases lining up with TRBD2. Germline V lookup: CDR1 LGHNA, CDR2 YSLEER. The CDR3 spans 16 residues. V gave up 3 bases and J gave up 4 bases; unmatched junction bases: 4. CDR3: CASSQGLAGTADTQYF. The CDR3 DNA reads TGCGCCAGCAGCCAGGGACTAGCGGGGACGGCAGATACGCAGTATTTT.

The chain links TRBV7-2 to TRBJ1-1; D unclear. Germline V gives CDR1 SGHTA, CDR2 FQGNSA. With 6 bases removed from V and 4 bases from J, the gap between germline ends came to 15 bases. This CDR3 is built from 14 residues. The CDR3 loop is CASSPRGASTEAFF. CDR3 coding DNA: TGTGCCAGCAGTCCACGCGGAGCCAGCACTGAAGCTTTCTTT.

The rearrangement joins TRBV11-2 to TRBJ2-5; unclear D gene. The CDR3 sequence is 12 residues long. The V end was cut by 5 bases, the J end by 5 bases, with 9 bases between. Germline V gene lookup returns CDR1 SGHAT and CDR2 FQNNGV. CDR3 coding DNA: TGTGCCAGCAGCACTCGGTGGGAGACCCAGTACTTC. Residues: CASSTRWETQYF.

CDR3 region: CASEGNEQYF. CDR3 coding DNA: TGTGCCAGCGAGGGAAACGAGCAGTACTTC. The chain combines TRBV7-9 with TRBJ2-7; perhaps TRBD2 as D (5 bases). CDR1 is SEHNR, CDR2 FQNEAQ, per germline (reference sequence). The CDR3 consists of 10 residues. V was shortened by 8 bases and J by 5 bases, with 7 bases between the two germline ends.

The gene calls are TRBV5-4 and TRBJ2-7; D gene unclear. Trimming took off 0 bases at V and 4 bases at J, with 5 bases between the two ends. The CDR3 sequence is 12 residues long. Germline assignment: CDR1 SGHNT and CDR2 YYREEE (reference sequence). Here the CDR3 DNA reads TGTGCCAGCAGCTTGGTCGGGTACGAGCAGTACTTC. Its translation is CASSLVGYEQYF.